The 7 T cell receptor delta chains in this list originate from one sample, sequenced in a study of gamma-delta chains in newborns, infants, children. TCRdb re-processed the reads using CATT. The repertoire holds about 7,100 delta-chain clones, roughly 0.66% seen once, with 15% to 17% in the top ten. Sequencing was done on a sample of blood. The receptors derive from a child who was a newborn, infant or young child, either healthy, febrile or measles-vaccinated (not recorded which).

By frequency in the sample, this clone is medium-sized. A much larger clone sits a single nucleotide away, making a read error possible. This chain uses TRDV2 with TRDJ2, with 8 positions matching TRDD3. The CDR3 length is 14 residues. Germline V lookup: CDR1 GEAIGNYY, CDR2 EKD. V shed 3 bases and J 8 bases; nucleotides not matched to a gene: 7. The CDR3 loop reads CACDPLGAGAQLFF. As DNA, the CDR3 is TGTGCCTGTGACCCACTGGGGGCTGGGGCACAACTCTTCTTT.

In its sample, this clone was seen a few times. TCRdb's protein and the translated DNA diverge at residue 3; the protein reported here is the translation of the DNA. The rearrangement joins TRDV2 to TRDJ3; perhaps TRDD3 as D (6 bases). CDR1 GEAIGNYY and CDR2 EKD come from the germline V gene. This CDR3 is 18 amino acids long. The CDR3 DNA reads TGTGCCGGTGACACCGTGGGGGCCTGGCCCTGGGACACCCGACAGATGTTTTTC. Translated, it gives CAGDTVGAWPWDTRQMFF.

This clone was counted only a few times. The protein TCRdb gives is from a much larger clone and does not agree with this DNA's translation at residue 5, likely a read error; the protein shown here comes from the DNA. This sequence joins TRDV2 and TRDJ3, with 10 bases lining up with TRDD3. Trimming cost V 2 bases and J 0 bases; bases outside gene matches: 9. The CDR3 sequence is 20 residues long. Germline V lookup: CDR1 GEAIGNYY, CDR2 EKD. CDR3 sequence (DNA): TGTGCCTGTGACATTACTGGGGGATTCAATAGCTCCTGGGACACCCGACAGATGTTTTTC. This translates into CACDITGGFNSSWDTRQMFF.

This clone was seen a handful of times. This DNA's translation and the protein TCRdb lists, from a much larger clone, do not match at residue 6, likely due to a read error; the protein shown is translated from the DNA. The J gene is TRDJ3, the V gene TRDV2; 7 positions agree with TRDD3. The CDR3 length is 18 residues. From germline, CDR1 is GEAIGNYY and CDR2 EKD. V was pared by 1 base and J by 1 base, with 6 bases of the junction left unmatched. CDR3 sequence reads: CACDTLGIVSWDTRQMFF. In DNA form, the CDR3 reads TGTGCCTGTGACACACTGGGGATCGTGTCCTGGGACACCCGACAGATGTTTTTC.

This clone was found a few times. A much larger clone differs from this one at a single base, so this may be a read error. Within the sample, other DNA sequences also encode this same CDR3. V and J are TRDV2 and TRDJ3, with TRDD3 matching over 12 bases. The CDR3 sequence is 20 residues long. The germline gives CDR1 GEAIGNYY, CDR2 EKD. For the CDR3, the DNA is TGTGCCTGTGACCCAGTACTGGGGGATACTAGCTCCTGGGACACCCGCCAGATGTTTTTC. Translating gives CACDPVLGDTSSWDTRQMFF.

Only a few counts were recorded for this clone. A much larger clone is a single base away; this may be a read error. The same CDR3 is also encoded by other DNA sequences in this sample. The chain employs TRDV2 and TRDJ1; D could derive from TRDD2 or TRDD3 (5 bases each). Trimming stripped 3 bases from V and 6 bases from J, with 19 bases between. The CDR3 consists of 15 residues. The V gene's germline CDR1 is GEAIGNYY and CDR2 EKD. The CDR3 is CACDSNPTGGYKLIF. As DNA, the CDR3 is TGTGCCTGTGACTCCAACCCTACCGGGGGCTATAAACTCATCTTT.

This clone has just a few counts. The chain couples TRDV2 to TRDJ3; 10 bases fit TRDD3. After removal of 7 bases from V and 0 bases from J, the junction contained 14 bases not matched to a gene. CDR1 GEAIGNYY and CDR2 EKD come from the germline V gene. The CDR3 contains 20 residues. CDR3 sequence (DNA): TGTGCCTGCGACCCAATACTGGGGGATCCCTACTCCTGGGACACCCGACAGATGTTTTTC. Its protein product is CACDPILGDPYSWDTRQMFF.